This is a list of T cell receptor beta chains from one sample in a study of T cells after yellow fever vaccination. Each CDR3 protein is one row after TCRdb ran MiXCR on the 5' RACE reads. Seen here are about 300,000 distinct CDR3 sequences, around 6.8% observed once, and the top ten hold over 15%. The sequencing used PBMCs, collected roughly 45 days after the first yellow fever vaccination. These receptors were obtained from a man between 18 and 35 years old who received the YFV17D yellow fever vaccine. The CDR3 runs from the conserved cysteine through the conserved F or W. Fields, in order: D gene, clone size, V gene, J gene, CDR3 protein, CDR3 DNA. D genes are given only for firm matches. A row's size may be missing; if present it is once, few, many or a size class.

TRBD1	-	TRBV28	TRBJ2-5	CASSRPDRVETQYF	TGTGCCAGCAGTCGCCCCGACAGGGTAGAGACCCAGTACTTC
-	many	TRBV25-1	TRBJ1-1	CASRPQGAEAFF	TGTGCCAGCCGTCCACAGGGCGCTGAAGCTTTCTTT
TRBD1	few	TRBV19	TRBJ2-7	CASSIPGQGKSYEQYF	TGTGCCAGTAGTATTCCGGGACAGGGAAAATCCTACGAGCAGTACTTC
-	few	TRBV12-3/TRBV12-4	TRBJ2-1	CASSPTWVVNEQFF	TGTGCCAGCAGTCCCACGTGGGTGGTCAATGAGCAGTTCTTC
TRBD2	-	TRBV19	TRBJ2-3	CAGKKGDRGAGATTSTDTQYF	TGTGCCGGGAAAAAAGGCGATAGGGGAGCGGGGGCGACAACTAGCACAGATACGCAGTATTTT
-	-	TRBV29-1	TRBJ2-1	CSVEDPDHEQFF	TGCAGCGTTGAAGACCCAGACCATGAGCAGTTCTTC
TRBD2	-	TRBV12-3/TRBV12-4	TRBJ2-3	CASCPFRTSGLGTDTQYF	TGTGCCAGCTGTCCTTTCCGGACTAGCGGGCTCGGCACAGATACGCAGTATTTT
TRBD1	few	TRBV20-1	TRBJ2-3	CSAIDRGFTDTQYF	TGCAGTGCTATTGACAGGGGATTTACAGATACGCAGTATTTT
TRBD1	few	TRBV27	TRBJ1-1	CASSTRDRGSTEAFF	TGTGCCAGCAGTACCCGGGACAGGGGAAGCACTGAAGCTTTCTTT
-	many	TRBV6-6	TRBJ2-5	CASSYSPGETQYF	TGTGCCAGCAGTTACTCCCCGGGGGAGACCCAGTACTTC
-	-	TRBV15	TRBJ2-7	CATRAGIAGEQYF	TGTGCCACCAGGGCGGGGATCGCGGGTGAGCAGTACTTC
-	-	TRBV7-2	TRBJ1-2	CASSIRTDGYTF	TGTGCCAGCAGCATCCGGACAGATGGCTACACCTTC
TRBD2	-	TRBV7-9	TRBJ2-3	CASSLRGTSGDTQYF	TGTGCCAGCAGCTTAAGGGGGACTAGCGGGGATACGCAGTATTTT